The source of this T cell receptor beta chain is a study of TIL therapy for anti-PD-1-resistant metastatic lung cancer. The J segment lost 3 bases and the V segment lost 3 bases, leaving 11 bases of the junction unmatched. This CDR3 has 17 amino acids. Germline values: CDR1 KGHSH, CDR2 LQKENI. This was the immunoSEQ v3 assay. TCRdb's table, derived via immunoSEQ multiplex PCR, lists solely in-frame clones and lacks some. The sample includes 30,000 to 45,000 clones, roughly 70% seen only once; the top ten take approximately 5.3%. Time point meaning: pre-treatment sample, taken before nivolumab and TIL therapy.

This receptor was obtained from a person aged 25 to 85 with non-small cell lung cancer. The gene calls are TRBV18 and TRBJ1-5; 7 positions match TRBD1. The sequences come from blood, collected at baseline. The CDR3 is CASSPGSQGNINQPQHF. The CDR3 coding sequence is TGTGCCAGCTCACCGGGTTCACAGGGGAATATCAATCAGCCCCAGCATTTT.